This T cell receptor beta chain was sequenced in a study of blood T cell repertoires in COVID-19. Study at large: Samples came from the United States, Italy and Spain, spanning acute and convalescent COVID-19. The analysed material was cDNA or gDNA that came from T cells, B-cell-depleted T cells, or PBMCs.

Original analysis: Counts of nucleated cells, estimated from reference gene primer amplification, were obtained. Assay: immunoSEQ multiplex PCR; the TCRdb copy retains only in-frame clones and omits some. V and J calls and clone size follow that table, whereas D and trimming were derived from the DNA. The repertoire holds roughly 250,000 clones, with 82% as singletons. Deletions cut 3 bases from V and 2 bases from J, with 7 bases between. The CDR3 runs 14 residues. The germline CDR1 and CDR2 sequences are LGHDT and YNNKEL (reference sequence). This rearrangement joins TRBV3-1 (or the pseudogene TRBV3-2) to TRBJ2-2, with a possible D match to TRBD2 (5 bases). The sequence was collected from a woman between 55 and 75 years old with active or convalescent COVID-19. Sequenced input: peripheral blood. The CDR3 coding sequence is TGTGCCAGCAGCCATTCGGGAAACACCGGGGAGCTGTTTTTT. Translating gives CASSHSGNTGELFF.